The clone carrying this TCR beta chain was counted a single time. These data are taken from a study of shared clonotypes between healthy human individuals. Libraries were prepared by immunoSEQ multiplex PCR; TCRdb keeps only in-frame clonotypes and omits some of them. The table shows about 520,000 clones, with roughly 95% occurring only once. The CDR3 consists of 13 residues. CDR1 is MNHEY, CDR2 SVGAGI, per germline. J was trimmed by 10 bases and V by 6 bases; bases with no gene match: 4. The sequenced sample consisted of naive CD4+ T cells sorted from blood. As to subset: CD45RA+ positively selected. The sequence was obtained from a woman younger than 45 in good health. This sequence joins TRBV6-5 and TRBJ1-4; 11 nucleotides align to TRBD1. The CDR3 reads CASSGGQGVKLFF. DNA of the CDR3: TGTGCCAGCAGCGGGGGACAGGGGGTAAAACTGTTTTTT.